The 27 T cell receptor beta chains in this list originate from one sample, sequenced in a study of blood T cells in healthy people across ages. With a J-beta primer mix and a sample-barcoded 5' primer, a second PCR ran roughly 7 to 11 cycles. TCRdb independently ran MiXCR on the 5' RACE reads; one entry per CDR3 protein. The top ten hold 6.5% to 10% of the sample, which has about 1,600,000 distinct CDR3 sequences, about 43% seen once. Sample: blood. These receptors were obtained from a woman under 30 in good health.

This clonotype occurred many times. The rearrangement links TRBV15 to TRBJ2-3, with D maybe TRBD2 (5 bases). V lost 3 bases and J 9 bases, leaving 13 bases between the germline ends. Germline CDR1 is LNHNV and CDR2 is YYDKDF (reference sequence). The CDR3 has 13 residues. CDR3 amino acids: CATSRRTLDTQYF. In nucleotides, the CDR3 is TGTGCCACCAGCAGGAGGACTCTAGACACGCAGTATTTT.

This sequence joins TRBV20-1 and TRBJ1-2; no definite D call. The CDR3 totals 13 residues. The V end was cut by 5 bases, the J end by 4 bases, with 14 bases between. From germline, CDR1 is DFQATT and CDR2 SNEGSKA (reference sequence). The CDR3 loop reads CSAPNGEGYGYTF. CDR3 in DNA: TGCAGTGCTCCAAACGGGGAGGGCTATGGCTACACCTTC.

In this sample, this clonotype turned up a few times. The V gene is TRBV5-1, the J gene TRBJ2-1; maybe TRBD2 (6 bases). Per the germline V gene, CDR1 is SGHRS and CDR2 is YFSETQ. Trimming shortened V by 0 bases and J by 7 bases, and 17 bases separated the two germline ends. The CDR3 extends over 16 amino acids. The CDR3 protein is CASSLASDYSRNEQFF. The CDR3 DNA is TGCGCCAGCAGCTTGGCCTCGGACTACTCACGGAATGAGCAGTTCTTC.

The chain employs TRBV30 and TRBJ1-2; perhaps TRBD1 as D (5 bases). Between the trimmed V and J ends, which lost 7 bases and 3 bases, there was a span of 9 bases. CDR1 and CDR2 (germline): GTSNPN, SVGIG (reference sequence). This CDR3 contains 11 residues. The CDR3 nucleotides read TGTGCCTTTCGGGGCTACTATGGCTACACCTTC. This encodes CAFRGYYGYTF.

The chain has TRBV29-1 and TRBJ2-1; 10 bases map to TRBD2. Germline V lookup: CDR1 SQVTM, CDR2 ANQGSEA. After removal of 7 bases from V and 3 bases from J, the junction contained 9 bases not matched to a gene. The CDR3 covers 15 residues. CDR3 nucleotides: TGCAGCGCTAGACTTCTAGCGGGAGTCTACAATGAGCAGTTCTTC. This sequence encodes CSARLLAGVYNEQFF.

Remarks on this clonotype: A read error may produce the germline difference seen at one junction end. The chain recombines TRBV7-9 with TRBJ2-7; TRBD1 matches 7 bases. The germline CDR1 and CDR2 sequences are SEHNR and FQNEAQ (reference sequence). The CDR3 consists of 12 residues. The CDR3 protein is CAGSTDRLTQYF. The CDR3 DNA follows: TGTGCCGGCAGCACGGACAGGCTGACCCAATACTTC.

There are a few counts of this clonotype. The chain recombines TRBV4-1 with TRBJ2-1, with TRBD2 as a possible D gene (6 bases). The end of the DNA fits TRBJ2-7 better, so the J call may be wrong. Per the germline V gene, CDR1 is MGHRA and CDR2 is YSYEKL. The CDR3 is made up of 17 amino acids. CDR3 bases: TGCGCCAGCAGCCAAGAAGGGTTCGGGAGCTCCTACAATGAGCAGTACTTC. It specifies CASSQEGFGSSYNEQYF.

The table lists this clonotype with a few counts. The chain joins TRBV6-1 to TRBJ2-7; tentatively, D is TRBD1 or TRBD2 (5 bases each). V was trimmed by 6 bases and J by 0 bases, leaving 15 bases between them. The germline V gene encodes CDR1 MNHNS and CDR2 SASEGT. The CDR3 consists of 15 residues. CDR3 region: CASSPRDGYSYEQYF. The CDR3 DNA reads as TGTGCCAGCAGCCCACGGGACGGATACTCCTACGAGCAGTACTTC.

This chain joins TRBV10-3 and TRBJ2-7, with 11 bases aligning to TRBD2. The germline V gene has CDR1 ENHRY and CDR2 SYGVKD. This CDR3 spans 15 amino acids. V dropped 2 bases and J dropped 5; count of bases not matched to a gene: 5. The CDR3 DNA sequence: TGTGCCATCAGTGAGGATGCACTAGCGGGAGACGAGCAGTACTTC. This encodes CAISEDALAGDEQYF.

CDR3 amino acids: CASSQDYASTSNEQFF. CDR3 nucleotides: TGTGCCAGCAGCCAAGATTACGCTAGCACCTCCAATGAGCAGTTCTTC. V and J are TRBV3-1 and TRBJ2-1, with D tentatively TRBD2 (5 bases). With 0 bases removed from V and 6 bases from J, the gap between germline ends came to 15 bases. Germline values: CDR1 LGHDT, CDR2 YNNKEL (reference sequence). This CDR3 is built from 16 residues.

This clonotype was counted between two and nine times. CDR3 in amino acids: CSAANREGGFYGYTF. DNA for the CDR3: TGCAGCGCCGCCAACCGAGAAGGGGGCTTCTATGGCTACACCTTC. The chain carries TRBV29-1 and TRBJ1-2; TRBD1 agrees at 7 bases. V was clipped by 7 bases and J by 4 bases; unmatched bases: 15. The CDR3 totals 15 residues. The V gene's germline CDR1 is SQVTM and CDR2 ANQGSEA.

The sample holds a few counts of this clonotype. This chain links TRBV7-2 with TRBJ2-1; tentatively, D is TRBD1 (6 bases). This CDR3 region has 18 residues. CDR1 SGHTA and CDR2 FQGNSA come from the germline V gene. V gave up 4 bases and J gave up 5 bases, with 24 bases separating them. The CDR3 loop is CASSSTGLQGTRNNEQFF. In nucleotides, the CDR3 is TGTGCCAGCAGCTCTACCGGCCTACAGGGTACCCGCAACAATGAGCAGTTCTTC.

This clonotype was seen only a few times. This chain links TRBV9 with TRBJ2-1; TRBD2 is a possible D gene (6 bases). This CDR3 is built from 16 residues. Trimming left V 0 bases short and J 2 bases short, with 12 bases between. Germline V lookup: CDR1 SGDLS, CDR2 YYNGEE. The CDR3 region has the DNA TGTGCCAGCAGCGTAGGGGGGGAGTCCCCCTACAATGAGCAGTTCTTC. Translating gives CASSVGGESPYNEQFF. Based on the CDR3 plus reference TRBV9 and TRBJ2-1, the full variable domain is DSGVTQTPKHLITATGQRVTLRCSPRSGDLSVYWYQQSLDQGLQFLIQYYNGEERAKGNILERFSAQQFPDLHSELNLSSLELGDSALYFCASSVGGESPYNEQFFGPGTRLTVL.

The chain carries TRBV20-1 and TRBJ2-3; D gene uncertain. The CDR3 has 13 residues. Germline CDR1 reads DFQATT; CDR2 reads SNEGSKA (reference sequence). Trimming removed 6 bases from V and 4 bases from J, with 14 bases in between. For the CDR3, the DNA is TGCAGTGCCCCTTATGAAGGGTCAGATACGCAGTATTTT. Residues: CSAPYEGSDTQYF.

V is TRBV3-1 and J is TRBJ2-1; TRBD2 might be the D (5 bases). CDR1 LGHDT and CDR2 YNNKEL come from the germline V gene (reference sequence). CDR3 length: 17 residues. Deletions cut 1 base from V and 4 bases from J, with 17 bases between. The CDR3 region is CASSQGTRTRGYNEQFF. The DNA for the CDR3 is TGTGCCAGCAGCCAAGGTACTCGAACCCGGGGATACAATGAGCAGTTCTTC.

This clonotype has just a few counts. CDR3 loop: CSAGESGRSSNEQFF. DNA of the CDR3: TGCAGTGCTGGGGAGAGCGGGAGGAGTAGCAATGAGCAGTTCTTC. V gene TRBV20-1 combines with J gene TRBJ2-1; 9 nucleotides agree with TRBD2. This CDR3 is built from 15 residues. CDR1 and CDR2 from the germline V gene are DFQATT and SNEGSKA (reference sequence). V shed 5 bases, J shed 6 bases, and the junction held 11 bases outside the gene matches.

The chain links TRBV7-3 to TRBJ2-1; 15 bases agree with TRBD2. Trimming took 0 bases from V and 7 from J; bases not matched to a gene: 4. Germline lookup yields CDR1 SGHTA and CDR2 FQGTGA. This CDR3 is 17 amino acids long. The CDR3 DNA reads TGTGCCAGCAGCTTAACCTCGGGACTAGCGGGGGGAAATGAGCAGTTCTTC. This sequence encodes CASSLTSGLAGGNEQFF.

This clonotype has just a few counts. The chain employs TRBV20-1 and TRBJ1-2, with 9 bases identical to TRBD1. The CDR3 extends over 15 amino acids. Trimming at V came to 3 bases and at J to 4 bases, leaving 9 bases not matched to a gene. Germline V lookup: CDR1 DFQATT, CDR2 SNEGSKA (reference sequence). CDR3 loop: CSASATGGSLYGYTF. CDR3 DNA: TGCAGTGCTAGTGCGACAGGGGGTTCCCTCTATGGCTACACCTTC.

There are a few counts of this clonotype. This chain uses TRBV6-5 with TRBJ2-5; D is perhaps TRBD1 or TRBD2 (5 bases each). Trimming pared 2 bases from V and 4 bases from J, leaving 11 bases between. Germline V gene data show CDR1 as MNHEY and CDR2 as SVGAGI. There are 14 residues in the CDR3. This chain's CDR3 is CASSYNGGRETQYF. The CDR3 DNA reads TGTGCCAGCAGTTACAATGGGGGAAGAGAGACCCAGTACTTC.

The gene calls are TRBV20-1 and TRBJ2-1; 8 nucleotides align to TRBD2. The CDR3 sequence is 14 residues long. With 1 base clipped from V and 6 bases from J, the junction kept 5 bases outside the gene matches. Germline CDR1 DFQATT, CDR2 SNEGSKA (reference sequence). The CDR3 loop reads CSARAGGLGNEQFF. The CDR3 DNA sequence: TGCAGTGCTAGAGCGGGAGGGTTGGGCAATGAGCAGTTCTTC.

The chain has TRBV27 and TRBJ2-3; D gene uncertain. Trimming shortened V by 6 bases and J by 2 bases, and 12 bases separated the two germline ends. The CDR3 is made up of 14 amino acids. Germline V gene lookup returns CDR1 MNHEY and CDR2 SMNVEV (reference sequence). CDR3 DNA sequence: TGTGCCAGCAGGCCTCGACCTTACACAGATACGCAGTATTTT. It specifies CASRPRPYTDTQYF.

This clonotype was seen once. One end of the junction is discordant with germline, which a read error may explain. The chain couples TRBV7-9 to TRBJ2-5; 7 bases match TRBD2. Germline CDR1 reads SEHNR; CDR2 reads FQNEAQ (reference sequence). The CDR3 contains 14 residues. This chain's CDR3 is CAGSPPTSRETQYF. In DNA, the CDR3 is TGTGCCGGCAGCCCACCGACTAGCCGGGAGACCCAGTACTTC.

The chain recombines TRBV11-2 with TRBJ2-1; 8 nucleotides agree with TRBD2. The germline V gene encodes CDR1 SGHAT and CDR2 FQNNGV. V lost 5 bases and J lost 5; bases outside the gene matches: 8. This CDR3 has 15 amino acids. CDR3 nucleotides: TGTGCCAGCAGCGACCGGACTAGCAATAACAATGAGCAGTTCTTC. It specifies CASSDRTSNNNEQFF.

This clonotype appeared a single time. The J gene is TRBJ2-1, the V gene TRBV24-1; D gene ambiguous. Germline loops: CDR1 KGHDR, CDR2 SFDVKD. Trimming stripped 3 bases from V and 6 bases from J, with 5 bases between. The CDR3 loop spans 12 amino acids. The CDR3 DNA reads as TGTGCCACCAGTGATCCCTGCAATGAGCAGTTCTTC. Translated, it gives CATSDPCNEQFF.

The chain joins TRBV7-6 to TRBJ2-3; the match to TRBD2 covers 7 bases. This CDR3 spans 18 amino acids. The V segment lost 3 bases and the J segment 0 bases; nucleotides outside the gene matches: 12. Per germline, CDR1 SGHVS and CDR2 FNYEAQ. The CDR3 sequence: CASSFTGERDFSTDTQYF. CDR3 nucleotide sequence: TGTGCCAGCAGCTTCACTGGGGAGCGGGATTTTAGCACAGATACGCAGTATTTT.

The chain has TRBV4-2 and TRBJ1-2; TRBD1 agrees at 9 bases. Germline V lookup: CDR1 LGHNA, CDR2 YNFKEQ. V gave up 1 base and J gave up 8 bases; unmatched junction bases: 8. The CDR3 runs 15 residues. The CDR3 coding sequence is TGTGCCAGCAGCCAAGTTGACAGGGGGTTTTGGGGCTACACCTTC. Amino acid sequence: CASSQVDRGFWGYTF.

The rearrangement uses TRBV5-1 and TRBJ2-3; 7 nucleotides line up with TRBD2. This CDR3 comprises 16 residues. The germline V gene encodes CDR1 SGHRS and CDR2 YFSETQ. Trimming took 0 bases from V and 4 from J; bases not matched to a gene: 8. CDR3 sequence: CASSLGTRSPPDTQYF. DNA of the CDR3: TGCGCCAGCAGCTTGGGGACTAGAAGCCCTCCAGATACGCAGTATTTT.